This TCR beta chain was sequenced during a study of blood T cell repertoires in COVID-19. Background on the study: The samples span acute and convalescent COVID-19 from the United States, Italy and Spain.

Methods used by the authors: Nucleated cell number was recorded as an estimate derived from reference gene primer amplification. The repertoire was sequenced with immunoSEQ multiplex PCR; TCRdb's copy has only in-frame clones and lacks some. That table supplies the V and J calls and clone size; D and trimming were determined from the DNA. The table shows 300,000 or so clones, with under 95% occurring only once. This clonotype was sampled from a man between 60 and 75 years old who had recovered from COVID-19. The sequencing input was PBMCs or T cells enriched from blood (not recorded which).

The CDR3 reads CASSLLRDSYEQYF. In nucleotides, the CDR3 is TGTGCCAGCAGCTTGCTACGGGATTCCTACGAGCAGTACTTC. V and J are TRBV5-6 and TRBJ2-7; D possibly corresponds to TRBD2 (5 bases). CDR1 and CDR2 from the germline V gene are SGHDT and YYEEEE. The CDR3 runs 14 residues. V lost 1 base, J lost 1 base, and 9 bases lay in between.